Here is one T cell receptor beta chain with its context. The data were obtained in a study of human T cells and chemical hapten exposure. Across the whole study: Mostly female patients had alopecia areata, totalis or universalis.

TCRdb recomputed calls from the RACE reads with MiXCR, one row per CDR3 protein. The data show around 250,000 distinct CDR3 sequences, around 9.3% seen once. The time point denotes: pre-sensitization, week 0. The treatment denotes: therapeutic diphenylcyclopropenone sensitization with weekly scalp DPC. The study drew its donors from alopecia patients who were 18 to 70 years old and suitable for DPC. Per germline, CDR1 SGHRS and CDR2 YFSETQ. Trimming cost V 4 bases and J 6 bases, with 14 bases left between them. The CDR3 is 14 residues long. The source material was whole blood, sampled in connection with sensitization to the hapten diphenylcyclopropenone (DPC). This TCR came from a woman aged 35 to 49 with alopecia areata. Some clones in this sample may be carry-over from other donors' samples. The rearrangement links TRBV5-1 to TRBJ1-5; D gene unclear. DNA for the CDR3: TGCGCCAGCAGCCTAGGAACCTTGGGTCAGCCCCAGCATTTT. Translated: CASSLGTLGQPQHF.